This entry lists 21 T cell receptor beta chains sequenced from one sample in a study of CD8 T cells in ankylosing spondylitis. Study results and caveats: A motif of seven or eight highly homologous TCR beta variants was seen as apparently characteristic of ankylosing spondylitis blood.

No antigen is known for these receptors. TCRdb reprocessed the 5' RACE reads with MiXCR, giving one entry per CDR3 protein. The sample includes 650,000 to 800,000 distinct CDR3 sequences, around a fifth of them seen just once. The sequencing input was blood, either unsorted or a sorted T cell fraction (not recorded which). These TCRs come from a male donor with ankylosing spondylitis.

This clonotype was seen a single time. J is TRBJ1-5 and V is TRBV11-2; TRBD1 aligns across 9 bases. The CDR3 loop spans 14 amino acids. Looked up from germline, CDR1 is SGHAT and CDR2 is FQNNGV. J was trimmed by 6 bases and V by 5 bases; bases with no gene match: 5. The CDR3 region has the DNA TGTGCCAGCAGCCCGTCGACAGGGGGTCAGCCCCAGCATTTT. As protein: CASSPSTGGQPQHF.

This clonotype was counted only a few times. The CDR3: CASSLGGGVTYNEQFF. The CDR3 nucleotides are TGTGCCAGCAGCTTAGGGGGAGGGGTTACCTACAATGAGCAGTTCTTC. The rearrangement links TRBV7-2 to TRBJ2-1; 7 nucleotides match TRBD2. The CDR3 has 16 residues. V was clipped by 1 base and J by 2 bases; unmatched bases: 5. Per germline, CDR1 SGHTA and CDR2 FQGNSA.

This chain uses TRBV28 with TRBJ1-5; TRBD1 is a possible D gene (5 bases). Per germline, CDR1 MDHEN and CDR2 SYDVKM. The V end was cut by 8 bases, the J end by 0 bases, with 14 bases between. This CDR3 contains 15 residues. The CDR3, as DNA: TGTGCCAGCGGGCCATGGGGGGATAGCAATCAGCCCCAGCATTTT. Protein product: CASGPWGDSNQPQHF.

The chain has TRBV4-1 and TRBJ2-5; no reliable D call. Trimming removed 1 base from V and 0 bases from J, with 9 bases in between. Germline lookup yields CDR1 MGHRA and CDR2 YSYEKL. This CDR3 comprises 15 residues. Here the CDR3 reads CASSQVTSDQETQYF. The CDR3 region has the DNA TGCGCCAGCAGCCAAGTGACGAGTGACCAAGAGACCCAGTACTTC.

This chain links TRBV2 with TRBJ2-1; maybe TRBD1 (6 bases). The CDR3 sequence is 16 residues long. The germline V and J ends were trimmed by 5 bases and 1 base, with 15 bases remaining between them. Germline loops: CDR1 SNHLY, CDR2 FYNNEI. CDR3 amino acids: CASSIQGPMSYNEQFF. CDR3 in DNA: TGTGCCAGCAGTATACAGGGTCCCATGTCCTACAATGAGCAGTTCTTC.

The chain recombines TRBV20-1 with TRBJ2-5; tentatively, D is TRBD2 (6 bases). CDR1 and CDR2 (germline): DFQATT, SNEGSKA (reference sequence). The CDR3 spans 13 residues. V was pared by 3 bases and J by 5 bases, with 13 bases between. This chain's CDR3 is CSASPAGSETQYF. CDR3 coding DNA: TGCAGTGCTAGCCCAGCCGGGAGTGAGACCCAGTACTTC.

A remark on this clonotype: A much larger clonotype is one base distant, so this may be a read error. This chain uses TRBV5-5 with TRBJ2-7; 8 nucleotides agree with TRBD1. The CDR3 sequence is 17 residues long. The germline CDR1 and CDR2 sequences are SGHKS and YYEKEE (reference sequence). V was pared by 4 bases and J by 5 bases, with 17 bases of the junction left unmatched. The CDR3 protein is CASSLGALGQGIDEQYF. CDR3 coding DNA: TGTGCCAGCAGCCTCGGGGCCCTCGGACAGGGTATTGACGAGCAGTACTTC.

There are a few counts of this clonotype. The rearrangement links TRBV4-2 to TRBJ2-7; possibly TRBD1 or TRBD2 for D (5 bases each). The CDR3 loop spans 14 amino acids. V dropped 3 bases and J dropped 2 bases, with 11 bases sitting between them. Germline loops: CDR1 LGHNA, CDR2 YNFKEQ. The CDR3: CASSHPGTAYEQYF. In nucleotides, the CDR3 is TGTGCCAGCAGCCATCCCGGGACGGCCTACGAGCAGTACTTC.

Only a few counts were recorded for this clonotype. J is TRBJ2-3 and V is TRBV6-5; tentative D call: TRBD1 (5 bases). CDR1 is MNHEY, CDR2 SVGAGI, per germline. The length of the CDR3 is 15 residues. Trimming pared 3 bases from V and 0 bases from J, leaving 10 bases between. CDR3 protein: CASSYKGRSTDTQYF. As DNA, the CDR3 is TGTGCCAGCAGTTATAAGGGGCGAAGCACAGATACGCAGTATTTT.

This clonotype was observed a handful of times. This rearrangement joins TRBV5-1 to TRBJ1-1, with D maybe TRBD1 (5 bases). The CDR3 runs to 12 residues. The germline V gene has CDR1 SGHRS and CDR2 YFSETQ. V was shortened by 6 bases and J by 3 bases, with 9 bases between the two germline ends. CDR3 nucleotide sequence: TGCGCCAGCATGGGGGAGCACACTGAAGCTTTCTTT. Translating it yields CASMGEHTEAFF.

This chain uses TRBV6-1 with TRBJ2-7, with D unresolved. V shed 6 bases and J shed 5 bases, with 20 bases lying between them. The CDR3 loop spans 15 amino acids. Germline V gene lookup returns CDR1 MNHNS and CDR2 SASEGT. The CDR3 loop reads CASSSTVGSFDEQYF. For the CDR3, the DNA is TGTGCCAGCAGCTCAACAGTAGGGTCGTTCGACGAGCAGTACTTC.

The table lists this clonotype with a few counts. The V call is TRBV4-1, the J call TRBJ1-2; D unclear. Trimming left V 1 base short and J 2 bases short, with 11 bases between. Per the germline V gene, CDR1 is MGHRA and CDR2 is YSYEKL. This CDR3 has 15 amino acids. This CDR3 is CASSQVIVWNYGYTF. The DNA of the CDR3 is TGCGCCAGCAGCCAAGTCATTGTGTGGAACTATGGCTACACCTTC.

This clonotype was seen a few times. This chain connects TRBV20-1 to TRBJ1-1, with 9 bases aligning to TRBD1. Germline V lookup: CDR1 DFQATT, CDR2 SNEGSKA (reference sequence). The V gene end was trimmed by 4 bases and the J gene end by 5 bases; junction bases not matched to a gene: 11. The CDR3 is 15 amino acids. DNA for the CDR3: TGCAGTGCTAACCCCACACAGGGGGCTTTTACTGAAGCTTTCTTT. This gives the protein CSANPTQGAFTEAFF.

This chain connects TRBV3-1 to TRBJ2-7, with a tentative D call TRBD2 (7 bases). The germline gives CDR1 LGHDT, CDR2 YNNKEL (reference sequence). The V end was cut by 4 bases, the J end by 3 bases, with 10 bases between. The CDR3 has 13 residues. The CDR3 DNA follows: TGTGCCAGCAGCCTCGGGGGGCGCTACGAGCAGTACTTC. It encodes CASSLGGRYEQYF.

The chain has TRBV29-1 and TRBJ2-7; 12 positions match TRBD2. V shed 4 bases and J 4 bases; nucleotides not matched to a gene: 11. Per the germline V gene, CDR1 is SQVTM and CDR2 is ANQGSEA. CDR3 length: 16 residues. The CDR3 region has the DNA TGCAGCGTTGTCGGGCTAGCGGGAGGGTCAAGATACGAGCAGTACTTC. It translates to CSVVGLAGGSRYEQYF.

The V gene is TRBV5-1, the J gene TRBJ2-7; 8 bases are shared with TRBD2. CDR3 length equals 16 residues. After removal of 4 bases from V and 6 bases from J, the junction contained 15 bases not matched to a gene. Germline V gene sequence: CDR1 SGHRS, CDR2 YFSETQ. CDR3 amino acids: CASSMSRAGVSLEQYF. For the CDR3, the DNA is TGCGCCAGCAGCATGTCCAGAGCGGGAGTTTCCCTCGAGCAGTACTTC.

This clonotype was recorded a few times. The V call is TRBV12-3 or TRBV12-4, the J call TRBJ1-1, with 9 bases aligning to TRBD1. The CDR3 is 14 residues long. The V gene end was trimmed by 5 bases and the J gene end by 3 bases; junction bases not matched to a gene: 4. CDR3 nucleotides: TGTGCCAGCAGTAAGACAGGGGGGGACACTGAAGCTTTCTTT. It is translated as CASSKTGGDTEAFF.

This clonotype was found a few times. The chain combines TRBV12-3 or TRBV12-4 with TRBJ2-1; D is uncertain. Trimming removed 0 bases from V and 7 bases from J, with 16 bases in between. This CDR3 is 16 amino acids long. The CDR3 region has the DNA TGTGCCAGCAGTTTAGCTGGCAGTAGGTTAGGGAATGAGCAGTTCTTC. Translation: CASSLAGSRLGNEQFF.

The J gene is TRBJ1-1, the V gene TRBV20-1, with D uncertain. This CDR3 region has 12 residues. The germline gives CDR1 DFQATT, CDR2 SNEGSKA (reference sequence). V was cut by 6 bases and J by 2 bases, with 10 bases left in between. The CDR3 here is CSALRINTEAFF. The CDR3 DNA reads TGCAGTGCGCTACGGATTAACACTGAAGCTTTCTTT.

V and J are TRBV18 and TRBJ2-5, with 8 bases identical to TRBD2. V shed 2 bases and J 5 bases; nucleotides not matched to a gene: 7. CDR1 is KGHSH and CDR2 is LQKENI in the germline V gene. The CDR3 loop spans 15 amino acids. The CDR3: CASSPGAGGEETQYF. The CDR3 region has the DNA TGTGCCAGCTCACCAGGCGCGGGGGGCGAGGAGACCCAGTACTTC.

This chain joins TRBV5-1 and TRBJ2-7, with D tentatively TRBD2 (6 bases). V lost 3 bases and J 7 bases, leaving 11 bases between the germline ends. Germline V lookup: CDR1 SGHRS, CDR2 YFSETQ. The CDR3 contains 12 residues. The chain's CDR3 is CASSWETSEQYF. The CDR3 nucleotides are TGCGCCAGCAGCTGGGAGACTAGTGAGCAGTACTTC.